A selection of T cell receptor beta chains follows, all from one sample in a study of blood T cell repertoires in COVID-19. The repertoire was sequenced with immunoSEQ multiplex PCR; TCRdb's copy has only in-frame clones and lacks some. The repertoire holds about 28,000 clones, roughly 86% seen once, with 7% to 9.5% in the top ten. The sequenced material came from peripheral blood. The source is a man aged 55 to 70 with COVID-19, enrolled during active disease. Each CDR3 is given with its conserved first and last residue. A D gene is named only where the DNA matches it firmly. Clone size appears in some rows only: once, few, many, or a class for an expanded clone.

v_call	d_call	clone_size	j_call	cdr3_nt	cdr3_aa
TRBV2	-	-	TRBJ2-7	TGTGCCAGCGGCGAGGGCCGCGACGAGCAGTACTTC	CASGEGRDEQYF
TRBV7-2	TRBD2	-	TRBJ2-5	TGTGCCAGCAGCTTTCCAGCGGGAGGGGGGGAGACCCAGTACTTC	CASSFPAGGGETQYF
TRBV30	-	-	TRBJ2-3	TGTGCCTGGGCAGAAACAGATACGCAGTATTTT	CAWAETDTQYF
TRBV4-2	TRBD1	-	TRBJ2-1	TGTGCCAGCAGCCAAGATAGGCCAGGGGGCTCGGATGAGCAGTTCTTC	CASSQDRPGGSDEQFF
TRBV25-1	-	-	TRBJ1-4	TGTGCCAGCAGGCCTTGGGGGGGCACTAATGAAAAACTGTTTTTT	CASRPWGGTNEKLFF
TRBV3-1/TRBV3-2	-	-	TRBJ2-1	TGTGCCAGCAGCCAAGCCTCGCGTTCCTACAATGAGCAGTTCTTC	CASSQASRSYNEQFF
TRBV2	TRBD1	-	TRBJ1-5	TGTGCCAGCAGTGAAGGGGGACAGTCGGAGCCCCAGCATTTT	CASSEGGQSEPQHF
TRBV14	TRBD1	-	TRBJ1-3	TGTGCCAGCAGCCAAGAAAGGGGGCAGAGGATCTCTGGAAACACCATATATTTT	CASSQERGQRISGNTIYF
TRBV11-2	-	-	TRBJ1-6	TGTGCCAGCAGCTTAGATTACACCAATAATTCACCCCTCCACTTT	CASSLDYTNNSPLHF
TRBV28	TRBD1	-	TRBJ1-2	TGTGCCAGCAGGGCTCGGGGGTGGTCGACAGGGGCGGTCGACTATGGCTACACCTTC	CASRARGWSTGAVDYGYTF
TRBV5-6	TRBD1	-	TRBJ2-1	TGTGCCAGCAGCTCTCGACAGGGGGGTTTGGGCTACAATGAGCAGTTCTTC	CASSSRQGGLGYNEQFF
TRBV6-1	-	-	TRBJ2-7	TGTGCCAGCAGTGAAACGGTTCGCACGGGGCAGTACTTC	CASSETVRTGQYF
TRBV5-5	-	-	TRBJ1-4	TGTGCCAGCAGCCCGGGGATTGTTGCTAATGAAAAACTGTTTTTT	CASSPGIVANEKLFF
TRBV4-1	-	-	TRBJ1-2	TGCGCCAGCAGCCAAGAAGGGGGGGCTCTCGGCGGTGGCTACACCTTC	CASSQEGGALGGGYTF
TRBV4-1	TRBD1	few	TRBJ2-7	TGCGCCAGCAAAACCGGGACAGGGTCCTACGAGCAGTACTTC	CASKTGTGSYEQYF
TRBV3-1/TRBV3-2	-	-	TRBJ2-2	TGTGCCAGCAGCCAAGTCGGGGGCACCGGGGAGCTGTTTTTT	CASSQVGGTGELFF
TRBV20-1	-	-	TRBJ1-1	TGCAGTGCTAGTGTTCCAACAGGGAACACTGAAGCTTTCTTT	CSASVPTGNTEAFF
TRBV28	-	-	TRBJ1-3	TGTGCCAGCAGTATACAGCCCTTGGGAAACACCATATATTTT	CASSIQPLGNTIYF
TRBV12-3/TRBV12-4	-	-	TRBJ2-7	TGTGCCAGCAGTTGGGAGATAGGACAGCAGTACTTC	CASSWEIGQQYF
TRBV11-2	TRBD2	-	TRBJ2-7	TGTGCCAGCAGCGTGCTAGCGGGAGGAAACGAGCAGTACTTC	CASSVLAGGNEQYF
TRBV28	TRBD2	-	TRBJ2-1	TGTGCCAGCAGTCTTAGCGGGATAAGCTCCTACAATGAGCAGTTCTTC	CASSLSGISSYNEQFF
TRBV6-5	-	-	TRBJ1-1	TGTGCCAGCATGCTAGCAAGAGCCCCGGAGGTCGCTTTCTTT	CASMLARAPEVAFF
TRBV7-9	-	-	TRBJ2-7	TGTGCCAGCAGCTTAAGTGGCAGCTCCTACGAGCAGTACTTC	CASSLSGSSYEQYF
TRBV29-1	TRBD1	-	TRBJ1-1	TGCAGCGTTTCTACCGGGACAGGGGGCGAAGCTTTCTTT	CSVSTGTGGEAFF
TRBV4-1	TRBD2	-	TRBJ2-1	TGCGCCAGCAGCCAAGAAGGTGGGCTAGCGGTCTGGAATGAGCAGTTCTTC	CASSQEGGLAVWNEQFF
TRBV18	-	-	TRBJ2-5	TGTGCCAGCTCACCACCCCCAGGGGTCCAAGAGACCCAGTACTTC	CASSPPPGVQETQYF
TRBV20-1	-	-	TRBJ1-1	TGCAGTGCTAGTAGGGGAATGAACACTGAAGCTTTCTTT	CSASRGMNTEAFF
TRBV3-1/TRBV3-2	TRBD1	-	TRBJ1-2	TGTGCCAGCAGCCAGGCCGAGGGACAGATCTCGGGTTACACCTTC	CASSQAEGQISGYTF
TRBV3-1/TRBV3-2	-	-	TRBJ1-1	TGTGCCAGCAGCCAAGATTGGAGGGGACGGAACACTGAAGCTTTCTTT	CASSQDWRGRNTEAFF
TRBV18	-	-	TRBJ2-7	TGTGCCAGCGCAGCCGGACAGTCCCACTCCTACGAGCAGTACTTC	CASAAGQSHSYEQYF
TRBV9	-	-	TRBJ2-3	TGTGCCAGCAGCCGGGGAGGTCACAGCACAGATACGCAGTATTTT	CASSRGGHSTDTQYF
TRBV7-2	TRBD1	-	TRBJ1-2	TGTGCCAGCAGCTTAGCTAGTCAGGGACAGGGTGGCTACACCTTC	CASSLASQGQGGYTF
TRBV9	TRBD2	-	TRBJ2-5	TGTGCCAGCAGCCTAGGGACTACGAGGGAGACCCAGTACTTC	CASSLGTTRETQYF
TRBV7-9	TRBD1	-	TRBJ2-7	TGTGCCAGCAGCCCTCCTCTGGGGACAGAAACCTACGAGCAGTACTTC	CASSPPLGTETYEQYF
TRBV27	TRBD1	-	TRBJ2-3	TGTGCCATCTCCCCGAGGGGGACAGTTACTAGCACAGATACGCAGTATTTT	CAISPRGTVTSTDTQYF
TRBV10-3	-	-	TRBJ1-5	TGTGCCATCAGCCGGACGAGGGCCGACGGACAGCCCCAGCATTTT	CAISRTRADGQPQHF
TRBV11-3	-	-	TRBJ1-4	TGTGCCAGCAGCTTAGGTACCGGGGATGAAAAACTGTTTTTT	CASSLGTGDEKLFF
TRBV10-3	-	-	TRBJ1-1	TGTGCCATCAGTGGCGAGGACCGGGAATCGACTGAAGCTTTCTTT	CAISGEDRESTEAFF
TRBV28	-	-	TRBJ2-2	TGTGCCAGCGGGGGGACCCAGAACACCGGGGAGCTGTTTTTT	CASGGTQNTGELFF
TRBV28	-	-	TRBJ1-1	TGTGCCAGCAGTTTAAAGAGGGGAGGGGCGGGCACTGAAGCTTTCTTT	CASSLKRGGAGTEAFF
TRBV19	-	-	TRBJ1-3	TGTGCCAGTAGGAAAGCGGACTCTGGAAACACCATATATTTT	CASRKADSGNTIYF
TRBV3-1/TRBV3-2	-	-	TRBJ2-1	TGTGCCAGCAGCCCCTGGCCAAGCTCCTACAATGAGCAGTTCTTC	CASSPWPSSYNEQFF
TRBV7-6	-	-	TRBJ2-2	TGTGCCAGCAGATATCTAGGTGGTACCGGGGAGCTGTTTTTT	CASRYLGGTGELFF
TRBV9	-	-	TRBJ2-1	TGTGCCAGCAGCGTAGAATGGAGTAACGATGAGCAGTTCTTC	CASSVEWSNDEQFF
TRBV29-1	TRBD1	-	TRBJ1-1	TGCAGCGTTGATTCCGGGACAGCGCACGAAGCTTTCTTT	CSVDSGTAHEAFF
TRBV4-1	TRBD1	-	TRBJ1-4	TGCGCCAGCAGCTATACCCAGGGGGCAGAAGAAAAACTGTTTTTT	CASSYTQGAEEKLFF
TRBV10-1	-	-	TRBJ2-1	TGCGCCAGCAGTGAAGCCAGGGAAGCATACAATGAGCAGTTCTTC	CASSEAREAYNEQFF
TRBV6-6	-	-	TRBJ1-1	TGTGCCAGCAGTTACGGACAGAACCTAAACACTGAAGCTTTCTTT	CASSYGQNLNTEAFF
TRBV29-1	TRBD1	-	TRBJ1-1	TGCAGCGTTGAAGGACAGGGTGACACTGAAGCTTTCTTT	CSVEGQGDTEAFF
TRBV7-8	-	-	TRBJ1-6	TGTGCCAGCAGCAGGGAGACAGGCCTTAATAATTCACCCCTCCACTTT	CASSRETGLNNSPLHF
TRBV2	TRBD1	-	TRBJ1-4	TGTGCCGCGACCGGGACAGGGGATGAAAAACTGTTTTTT	CAATGTGDEKLFF
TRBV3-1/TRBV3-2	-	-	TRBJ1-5	TGTGCCAGCAGCCCCAGGGATAGACAGCCCCAGCATTTT	CASSPRDRQPQHF
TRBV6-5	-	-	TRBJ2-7	TGTGCCAGCAGCTGGACTCAAAACTCCTACGAGCAGTACTTC	CASSWTQNSYEQYF
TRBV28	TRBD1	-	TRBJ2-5	TGTGCCAGCATGAGGGTGACAGGGGGCCCGAAGACCCAGTACTTC	CASMRVTGGPKTQYF
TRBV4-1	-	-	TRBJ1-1	TGCGCCAGCAGCCAAGTATGGCGGAGATTGACGAACACTGAAGCTTTCTTT	CASSQVWRRLTNTEAFF
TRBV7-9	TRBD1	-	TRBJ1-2	TGTGCCAGCAGCTCCAGGACAGGCGCCCCCGGCTACACCTTC	CASSSRTGAPGYTF
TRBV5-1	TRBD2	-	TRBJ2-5	TGCGCCAGCAGCTTGGCCTCACGGGAGGGGTACCAAGAGACCCAGTACTTC	CASSLASREGYQETQYF
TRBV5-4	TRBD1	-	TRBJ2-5	TGTGCCAGCAGCCCTACGGCAGGGGGTGGGGAGACCCAGTACTTC	CASSPTAGGGETQYF
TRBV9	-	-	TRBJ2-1	TGTGCCAGCAGCGTTAAGGCTAGCTCCCATGAGCAGTTCTTC	CASSVKASSHEQFF